The 27 T cell receptor beta chains in this list originate from one sample, sequenced in a study of control samples from healthy donors and cancer patients (TCRdb year 2020). The library was generated by the immunoSEQ multiplex PCR assay. TCRdb carries this immuneACCESS record with in-frame sequences only. Its versions omit some clonotypes, under half of them owing to an unresolved V gene in the studies checked, with the rest unexplained. The sample has some 130,000 clones on record, approximately 92% of them singletons. The ten most abundant clones make up roughly 2.5% of the sample. Sequencing was carried out using blood. All receptors derive from a man aged 40-49 years in good health.

The chain employs TRBV15 and TRBJ2-2; no reliable D call. CDR1 LNHNV and CDR2 YYDKDF come from the germline V gene (reference sequence). V lost 0 bases to trimming and J lost 7 bases, with 6 bases between them. This CDR3 spans 13 amino acids. This CDR3 is CATSRDLSGELFF. CDR3 bases: TGTGCCACCAGCAGAGATTTGAGCGGGGAGCTGTTTTTT.

This rearrangement joins TRBV5-1 to TRBJ1-1; possible D gene TRBD1, 5 bases. From germline, CDR1 is SGHRS and CDR2 YFSETQ. The V gene lost 4 bases and the J gene lost 11 bases, with 15 bases spanning the gap. The CDR3 loop spans 12 amino acids. CDR3: CASSVTGLNAFF. As DNA, the CDR3 is TGCGCCAGCAGCGTGACGGGGCTGAACGCTTTCTTT.

The chain is built from TRBV6-7 and TRBJ2-1; 12 bases agree with TRBD2. TRBV6-7 is an ORF for which the function is uncertain. J lost 9 bases, V lost 10 bases, and 7 bases had no gene match. The length of the CDR3 is 13 residues. CDR3 in amino acids: CANSSGGACEQFF. The CDR3 nucleotides read TGTGCCAATTCTAGCGGGGGGGCCTGTGAGCAGTTCTTC.

This clone has just a few counts. J is TRBJ2-3 and V is TRBV6-2 or TRBV6-3; D is perhaps TRBD1 or TRBD2 (6 bases each). Trimming shortened V by 4 bases and J by 0 bases, and 8 bases separated the two germline ends. Germline V gene data show CDR1 as MNHEY and CDR2 as SVGEGT. This CDR3 is built from 14 residues. This chain's CDR3 is CASSWGASTDTQYF. The CDR3 nucleotides read TGTGCCAGCAGTTGGGGGGCTAGCACAGATACGCAGTATTTT.

The rearrangement uses TRBV20-1 and TRBJ1-2, with 8 bases lining up with TRBD1. Germline lookup yields CDR1 DFQATT and CDR2 SNEGSKA (reference sequence). The CDR3 is 10 amino acids. V shed 8 bases and J 7 bases; nucleotides not matched to a gene: 3. The CDR3 DNA reads as TGCAGTACGGACAGGGCTGGCTACACCTTC. This sequence encodes CSTDRAGYTF.

The V and J genes are TRBV5-1 and TRBJ1-2, with D tentatively TRBD1 (6 bases). The V end lost 1 base, the J end lost 8 bases, and 15 bases lay between the germline ends. Germline loops: CDR1 SGHRS, CDR2 YFSETQ. This CDR3 comprises 14 residues. DNA of the CDR3: TGCGCCAGCAGCTTGAGCCCACAGGGAGGCGGCTACACCTTC. Encoded protein: CASSLSPQGGGYTF. The complete variable domain, with remaining parts taken from reference TRBV5-1 and TRBJ1-2, reads KAGVTQTPRYLIKTRGQQVTLSCSPISGHRSVSWYQQTPGQGLQFLFEYFSETQRNKGNFPGRFSGRQFSNSRSEMNVSTLELGDSALYLCASSLSPQGGGYTFGSGTRLTVV.

The rearrangement links TRBV9 to TRBJ2-7; either TRBD1 or TRBD2 may supply D (5 bases each). The ends were cut back, 7 bases at V and 2 bases at J, with 10 bases in the middle. This CDR3 has 12 amino acids. The germline V gene has CDR1 SGDLS and CDR2 YYNGEE. This chain's CDR3 is CASGSGPYEQYF. The CDR3 bases are TGTGCCAGCGGATCGGGGCCCTACGAGCAGTACTTC. Full variable domain (missing parts from reference TRBV9 and TRBJ2-7): DSGVTQTPKHLITATGQRVTLRCSPRSGDLSVYWYQQSLDQGLQFLIQYYNGEERAKGNILERFSAQQFPDLHSELNLSSLELGDSALYFCASGSGPYEQYFGPGTRLTVT.

This sequence joins TRBV11-1 and TRBJ2-2; D is unclear. Germline V lookup: CDR1 SGHAT, CDR2 FQDESV (reference sequence). V lost 5 bases and J lost 2, with 12 bases in between. The CDR3 is 15 amino acids. The CDR3 region is CASSPATLNTGELFF. The CDR3 DNA is TGTGCCAGCAGCCCAGCGACACTCAACACCGGGGAGCTGTTTTTT.

The chain has TRBV27 and TRBJ2-7, with 12 nucleotides matching TRBD2. Germline V gives CDR1 MNHEY, CDR2 SMNVEV (reference sequence). This CDR3 spans 16 amino acids. The V gene end was trimmed by 6 bases and the J gene end by 2 bases; junction bases not matched to a gene: 8. The CDR3 DNA follows: TGTGCCAGCAGCCCTAGCGGGGGGGCTCAAACCTACGAGCAGTACTTC. Translated, it gives CASSPSGGAQTYEQYF.

This rearrangement joins TRBV9 to TRBJ2-7; TRBD2 is a possible D gene (6 bases). V gave up 0 bases and J gave up 6 bases, with 13 bases separating them. The germline V gene has CDR1 SGDLS and CDR2 YYNGEE. The CDR3 extends over 14 amino acids. CDR3 DNA: TGTGCCAGCAGCGTAGGACTAGTTTCACGCGAGCAGTACTTC. Residues: CASSVGLVSREQYF.

J is TRBJ1-1 and V is TRBV5-4, with D perhaps TRBD1 (5 bases). Trimming removed 1 base at V and 8 bases at J, with 9 bases between. The CDR3 is 12 residues long. The germline CDR1 and CDR2 sequences are SGHNT and YYREEE (reference sequence). The CDR3 region is CASSLTGQEAFF. CDR3 in DNA: TGTGCCAGCAGCTTGACGGGGCAGGAAGCTTTCTTT.

The J gene is TRBJ1-5, the V gene TRBV6-4; D is unresolved. This CDR3 is 15 amino acids long. V was cut by 9 bases and J by 0 bases, with 15 bases left in between. CDR1 is MRHNA, CDR2 SNTAGT, per germline. The CDR3 is CARVLAEYSNQPQHF. CDR3 DNA sequence: TGTGCCAGGGTGCTCGCGGAGTATAGCAATCAGCCCCAGCATTTT.

The chain uses TRBV30 and TRBJ1-4; the D gene is possibly TRBD1 (5 bases). Germline CDR1 is GTSNPN and CDR2 is SVGIG (reference sequence). The CDR3 runs 12 residues. The V gene lost 0 bases and the J gene lost 14 bases, with 13 bases spanning the gap. Here the CDR3 reads CAWSVKTGPLFF. DNA of the CDR3: TGTGCCTGGAGTGTCAAAACGGGGCCGCTGTTTTTT.

The V and J genes are TRBV6-1 and TRBJ2-3, with TRBD2 matching 12 bases. Germline CDR1 reads MNHNS; CDR2 reads SASEGT. The CDR3 is 16 residues long. The V segment lost 4 bases and the J segment 2 bases; nucleotides outside the gene matches: 4. CDR3 in amino acids: CASSVTSGGFTDTQYF. In DNA form, the CDR3 reads TGTGCCAGCAGTGTTACTAGCGGGGGGTTCACAGATACGCAGTATTTT.

The chain links TRBV7-8 to TRBJ2-1, with 8 bases aligning to TRBD2. This CDR3 spans 18 amino acids. The germline V gene has CDR1 SGHVS and CDR2 FQNEAQ. V was clipped by 6 bases and J by 5 bases; unmatched bases: 18. The CDR3 DNA is TGTGCCAGCAGAGAACTTCAGGGCGGACTAGCAGCCCACAATGAGCAGTTCTTC. The encoded protein is CASRELQGGLAAHNEQFF. Filled out from reference TRBV7-8 and TRBJ2-1, the complete variable domain reads GAGVSQSPRYKVAKRGQDVALRCDPISGHVSLFWYQQALGQGPEFLTYFQNEAQLDKSGLPSDRFFAERPEGSVSTLKIQRTQQEDSAVYLCASRELQGGLAAHNEQFFGPGTRLTVL.

The V call is TRBV3-1 (or the pseudogene TRBV3-2), the J call TRBJ2-5; no definite D call. The length of the CDR3 is 13 residues. V was cut by 1 base and J by 5 bases, with 8 bases left in between. The V gene's germline CDR1 is LGHDT and CDR2 YNNKEL (reference sequence). The CDR3: CASSQGLAETQYF. In nucleotides, the CDR3 is TGTGCCAGCAGCCAAGGGTTGGCGGAGACCCAGTACTTC.

CDR3 amino acids: CASTYLGLNTGELFF. The CDR3 region has the DNA TGTGCCAGCACTTATCTGGGACTGAACACCGGGGAGCTGTTTTTT. V is TRBV6-5 and J is TRBJ2-2; D perhaps matches TRBD2 (6 bases). Germline V gene lookup returns CDR1 MNHEY and CDR2 SVGAGI. The CDR3 runs 15 residues. Trimming shortened V by 7 bases and J by 1 base, and 13 bases separated the two germline ends.

The V and J genes are TRBV15 and TRBJ2-7, with 9 bases fitting TRBD1. CDR1 is LNHNV and CDR2 is YYDKDF in the germline V gene (reference sequence). The CDR3 is 15 amino acids. The V and J ends lost 0 bases and 3 bases, in that order; junction bases with no gene match: 3. CDR3 sequence (DNA): TGTGCCACCAGCAGAGACCCGGGACAGGGCTACGAGCAGTACTTC. It is translated as CATSRDPGQGYEQYF.

The chain links TRBV5-1 to TRBJ2-7; possible D gene TRBD1, 5 bases. The germline gives CDR1 SGHRS, CDR2 YFSETQ. This CDR3 is built from 17 residues. V was cut by 3 bases and J by 4 bases, with 23 bases left in between. CDR3 coding DNA: TGCGCCAGCAGCTCCACCCAGGGCTCGGCAGCTCCATACGAGCAGTACTTC. Encoded protein: CASSSTQGSAAPYEQYF.

This chain links TRBV19 with TRBJ2-1; 9 bases map to TRBD1. CDR3 length: 13 residues. Trimming removed 6 bases from V and 8 bases from J; junction bases left unmatched: 5. Germline V gene lookup returns CDR1 LNHDA and CDR2 SQIVND (reference sequence). The CDR3 nucleotides are TGTGCCAGTAGCAGGGACAGGGCGTATGAGCAGTTCTTC. It specifies CASSRDRAYEQFF.

This chain connects TRBV9 to TRBJ1-2; tentative D call: TRBD1 (5 bases). CDR3 length: 17 amino acids. The germline V gene has CDR1 SGDLS and CDR2 YYNGEE. Trimming removed 5 bases at V and 6 bases at J, with 26 bases between. The CDR3 protein is CASRKMGGTMEWDGYTF. The CDR3 DNA is TGTGCCAGCAGGAAGATGGGCGGGACGATGGAGTGGGATGGCTACACCTTC.

DNA for the CDR3: TGTGCCAGCAGTAAGGGACTAGCGGGGGCAGATACGCAGTATTTT. Protein: CASSKGLAGADTQYF. The genes are TRBV6-2 or TRBV6-3 and TRBJ2-3; 14 positions match TRBD2. The length of the CDR3 is 15 residues. Germline CDR1 reads MNHEY; CDR2 reads SVGEGT. The V gene end was trimmed by 5 bases and the J gene end by 4 bases; junction bases not matched to a gene: 2.

The chain carries TRBV6-5 and TRBJ1-2; no reliable D call. CDR3 size: 14 residues. V was shortened by 2 bases and J by 5 bases, with 12 bases between the two germline ends. Germline-derived CDR1 and CDR2 are MNHEY and SVGAGI. The CDR3 sequence: CASSYHSMEYGYTF. In nucleotides, the CDR3 is TGTGCCAGCAGTTACCACAGCATGGAGTATGGCTACACCTTC.

The rearrangement joins TRBV27 to TRBJ1-4, with 11 nucleotides matching TRBD1. The junction had 12 bases not matched to a gene; V was cut back by 3 bases and J by 3 bases. CDR1 and CDR2 from the germline V gene are MNHEY and SMNVEV (reference sequence). The CDR3 runs to 19 residues. DNA for the CDR3: TGTGCCAGCAGTTTTATCGAGGGGACAGGGGGGTTCGCTAATGAAAAACTGTTTTTT. Translation: CASSFIEGTGGFANEKLFF. The variable domain in full, completed from reference TRBV27 and TRBJ1-4, reads EAQVTQNPRYLITVTGKKLTVTCSQNMNHEYMSWYRQDPGLGLRQIYYSMNVEVTDKGDVPEGYKVSRKEKRNFPLILESPSPNQTSLYFCASSFIEGTGGFANEKLFFGSGTQLSVL.

The table lists this clone with a count of one. CDR3 bases: TGTGCCAGCACCGACAGGGGGACCTCCTACGAGCAGTACTTC. It is translated as CASTDRGTSYEQYF. The chain recombines TRBV6-5 with TRBJ2-7, with TRBD1 matching 9 bases. The CDR3 loop spans 14 amino acids. The J segment lost 0 bases and the V segment lost 7 bases, leaving 4 bases of the junction unmatched. Germline CDR1 reads MNHEY; CDR2 reads SVGAGI.

The CDR3 DNA reads as TGTGCCAGCAGCGAGGGGACAGGGGCGGCAAATAATTCACCCCTCCACTTT. This sequence encodes CASSEGTGAANNSPLHF. V and J are TRBV9 and TRBJ1-6; TRBD1 matches at 10 bases. After removal of 3 bases from V and 5 bases from J, the junction contained 8 bases not matched to a gene. CDR3 size: 17 residues. CDR1 is SGDLS and CDR2 is YYNGEE in the germline V gene. The entire variable domain, with the rest obtained from reference TRBV9 and TRBJ1-6, is as follows: DSGVTQTPKHLITATGQRVTLRCSPRSGDLSVYWYQQSLDQGLQFLIQYYNGEERAKGNILERFSAQQFPDLHSELNLSSLELGDSALYFCASSEGTGAANNSPLHFGNGTRLTVT.

This clone was observed a few times. V gene TRBV6-2 or TRBV6-3 combines with J gene TRBJ2-7, with a weak D call TRBD2 (7 bases). V was shortened by 5 bases and J by 3 bases, with 17 bases between the two germline ends. CDR1 is MNHEY and CDR2 is SVGEGT in the germline V gene. The CDR3 has 15 residues. CDR3 coding DNA: TGTGCCAGCAGTCAACCGGGGGGCCCCCACTACGAGCAGTACTTC. Translating gives CASSQPGGPHYEQYF.